One and the same sample provided the 22 T cell receptor beta chains below, sequenced in a study of cytotoxic CD8 clonotypes in ibrutinib-treated CLL. The assay was immunoSEQ multiplex PCR, and TCRdb's table has in-frame clones only and misses some. The sample has roughly 330,000 clones, roughly two thirds seen once. The sequencing here drew on PBMCs, taken after 36 months of ibrutinib treatment. The source of these receptors is a human donor with chronic lymphocytic leukemia.

The J gene is TRBJ2-3, the V gene TRBV18; 12 bases map to TRBD2. The CDR3 is 17 residues long. The V segment lost 6 bases and the J segment 6 bases; nucleotides outside the gene matches: 13. The germline V gene encodes CDR1 KGHSH and CDR2 LQKENI. The CDR3 is CASSIKARLAGADTQYF. In DNA form, the CDR3 reads TGTGCCAGCTCTATCAAGGCCCGACTAGCGGGAGCGGATACGCAGTATTTT.

V and J are TRBV6-5 and TRBJ1-2; D is unresolved. CDR1 and CDR2 from the germline V gene are MNHEY and SVGAGI. Trimming stripped 2 bases from V and 8 bases from J, with 12 bases between. This CDR3 has 13 residues. Here the CDR3 reads CASSYGPERGYTF. The CDR3 region has the DNA TGTGCCAGCAGTTACGGGCCAGAGAGAGGCTACACCTTC.

The chain joins TRBV6-5 to TRBJ2-7, with 7 nucleotides matching TRBD1. Germline CDR1 reads MNHEY; CDR2 reads SVGAGI. Trimming removed 7 bases from V and 4 bases from J; junction bases left unmatched: 4. This CDR3 has 12 amino acids. The CDR3 DNA sequence: TGTGCCAGCAAGGGACAGATGTACGAGCAGTACTTC. Its translation: CASKGQMYEQYF.

The V call is TRBV27, the J call TRBJ1-6; no definite D call. The germline V gene has CDR1 MNHEY and CDR2 SMNVEV (reference sequence). V shed 3 bases and J shed 10 bases, with 10 bases lying between them. The CDR3 spans 13 residues. CDR3 amino acids: CASSFGFLSPLHF. The CDR3 DNA is TGTGCCAGCAGTTTCGGGTTTTTGTCACCCCTCCACTTT.

V is TRBV7-2 and J is TRBJ2-1; D is possibly TRBD2 (6 bases). This CDR3 has 17 amino acids. CDR1 and CDR2 from the germline V gene are SGHTA and FQGNSA. The V and J ends lost 7 bases and 0 bases respectively, with 19 bases between them. This chain's CDR3 is CASKGTGLLSSYNEQFF. CDR3 coding DNA: TGTGCCAGCAAGGGCACGGGACTCCTAAGCTCCTACAATGAGCAGTTCTTC.

On this clone: Relative to the germline gene, one junction end is altered; a read error may explain this. The CDR3 DNA follows: TGTGCCAGCAGCGAAGAGGTGGCAGGGGGCACGACCCAGTACTTC. It translates to CASSEEVAGGTTQYF. The V and J genes are TRBV2 and TRBJ2-5; 8 bases map to TRBD1. CDR3 length: 15 amino acids. CDR1 SNHLY and CDR2 FYNNEI come from the germline V gene.

The CDR3 spells CASSYGGSLLEAFF. DNA of the CDR3: TGTGCCAGCAGTTACGGGGGATCCCTGCTTGAAGCTTTCTTT. The chain combines TRBV6-5 with TRBJ1-1; D may be TRBD1 (5 bases). The CDR3 has 14 residues. V was cut by 2 bases and J by 7 bases, with 14 bases left in between. Germline V gene lookup returns CDR1 MNHEY and CDR2 SVGAGI.

This chain joins TRBV29-1 and TRBJ2-1, with TRBD2 matching 11 bases. V lost 7 bases, J lost 7 bases, and 9 bases stayed unmatched. CDR3 length equals 14 residues. CDR1 and CDR2 from the germline V gene are SQVTM and ANQGSEA. The DNA of the CDR3 is TGCAGCGGTACTAGCGGGGGACAGAGAAATGAGCAGTTCTTC. This translates into CSGTSGGQRNEQFF.

The gene calls are TRBV5-1 and TRBJ2-6, with D unclear. Germline V gene sequence: CDR1 SGHRS, CDR2 YFSETQ. V was pared by 2 bases and J by 0 bases, with 9 bases between. This CDR3 is built from 16 residues. CDR3 region: CASSFPSVSGANVLTF. The CDR3 nucleotides read TGCGCCAGCAGCTTCCCGTCCGTCTCTGGGGCCAACGTCCTGACTTTC.

This clone appeared once. The chain joins TRBV7-8 to TRBJ1-5; D is unresolved. This CDR3 region has 15 residues. Germline CDR1 and CDR2: SGHVS and FQNEAQ. Deletions cut 0 bases from V and 0 bases from J, with 6 bases between. CDR3 in amino acids: CASSLARYSNQPQHF. The CDR3 nucleotides read TGTGCCAGCAGCTTAGCCCGATATAGCAATCAGCCCCAGCATTTT. Full variable domain (outside the CDR3, taken from reference TRBV7-8 and TRBJ1-5): GAGVSQSPRYKVAKRGQDVALRCDPISGHVSLFWYQQALGQGPEFLTYFQNEAQLDKSGLPSDRFFAERPEGSVSTLKIQRTQQEDSAVYLCASSLARYSNQPQHFGDGTRLSIL.

The chain has TRBV11-1 and TRBJ2-4, with a weak D call TRBD1 (6 bases). V was pared by 5 bases and J by 6 bases, with 23 bases between. Germline lookup yields CDR1 SGHAT and CDR2 FQDESV (reference sequence). The CDR3 is 17 residues long. The CDR3 region is CASSLRWGQGWGNIQYF. The CDR3 DNA is TGTGCCAGCAGCCTGAGGTGGGGGCAGGGTTGGGGAAACATTCAGTACTTC.

The rearrangement uses TRBV4-1 and TRBJ2-1; 14 bases line up with TRBD2. There are 15 residues in the CDR3. Germline CDR1 is MGHRA and CDR2 is YSYEKL. V trimming: 3 bases; J trimming: 15 bases; junction bases outside the gene matches: 10. The CDR3: CASSHDLGLAGERFF. In DNA, the CDR3 is TGCGCCAGCAGCCACGATCTGGGACTAGCGGGAGAACGGTTCTTC.

The chain recombines TRBV11-3 with TRBJ2-7, with TRBD1 identical over 7 bases. V lost 8 bases to trimming and J lost 10 bases; unmatched junction nucleotides: 14. CDR3 size: 13 residues. Germline V gene sequence: CDR1 SGHNT, CDR2 YENEEA. The chain's CDR3 is CASYPGQIHSQYF. Written as DNA, the CDR3 is TGTGCCAGCTACCCGGGACAGATTCATTCCCAGTACTTC.

This clone occurred a few times. The V gene is TRBV11-3, the J gene TRBJ2-2; possibly TRBD2 for D (5 bases). V was pared by 0 bases and J by 4 bases, with 18 bases between. Germline V gene sequence: CDR1 SGHNT, CDR2 YENEEA. The CDR3 runs to 18 residues. Here the CDR3 reads CASSLDPSTGKGTGELFF. In DNA form, the CDR3 reads TGTGCCAGCAGCTTAGATCCTTCCACCGGGAAGGGCACCGGGGAGCTGTTTTTT. Filled out from reference TRBV11-3 and TRBJ2-2, the complete variable domain reads EAGVVQSPRYKIIEKKQPVAFWCNPISGHNTLYWYLQNLGQGPELLIRYENEEAVDDSQLPKDRFSAERLKGVDSTLKIQPAELGDSAVYLCASSLDPSTGKGTGELFFGEGSRLTVL.

The V call is TRBV4-1, the J call TRBJ2-7; D is ambiguous. V was clipped by 3 bases and J by 0 bases, with 12 bases between them. Per the germline V gene, CDR1 is MGHRA and CDR2 is YSYEKL. The CDR3 consists of 15 residues. The CDR3: CASSQYVPSSYEQYF. CDR3 nucleotide sequence: TGCGCCAGCAGCCAGTACGTTCCGAGCTCCTACGAGCAGTACTTC.

The CDR3 reads CASSQFGGQETQYF. CDR3 nucleotides: TGTGCCAGCAGCCAATTTGGGGGTCAAGAGACCCAGTACTTC. The V and J genes are TRBV4-2 and TRBJ2-5; D possibly matches TRBD1 or TRBD2 (5 bases each). CDR1 and CDR2 (germline): LGHNA, YNFKEQ. The V end lost 2 bases, the J end lost 2 bases, and 9 bases lay between the germline ends. The CDR3 loop spans 14 amino acids.

The chain recombines TRBV4-3 with TRBJ2-7; D unresolved. The germline gives CDR1 LGHNA, CDR2 YSLEER. The CDR3 extends over 13 amino acids. Trimming shortened V by 1 base and J by 4 bases, and 8 bases separated the two germline ends. The CDR3: CASSQADRYEQYF. DNA for the CDR3: TGCGCCAGCAGCCAAGCCGACCGTTACGAGCAGTACTTC.

V usage is TRBV9 and J usage is TRBJ1-2; D is unresolved. The germline V gene has CDR1 SGDLS and CDR2 YYNGEE. With 2 bases removed from V and 4 bases from J, the gap between germline ends came to 9 bases. The CDR3 covers 13 residues. The CDR3 loop is CASSVDGPYGYTF. The CDR3 bases are TGTGCCAGCAGCGTGGACGGTCCCTATGGCTACACCTTC.

The CDR3, as DNA: TGCACCAGCAGCCAGAGAACGACAGCCGCCCTTGGAGAGCAGTACTTC. Translated, it gives CTSSQRTTAALGEQYF. The chain links TRBV1 to TRBJ2-7; TRBD1 is the table's D call and was not checked against the DNA. TRBV1 is tagged as a pseudogene. The CDR3 has 16 residues.

This clone was found a few times. The V and J genes are TRBV4-2 and TRBJ2-3, with D hard to call. Germline V CDR1 and CDR2: LGHNA, YNFKEQ. This CDR3 is 14 amino acids long. The V and J ends lost 4 bases and 4 bases respectively, with 12 bases between them. CDR3 region: CASSRIGVADTQYF. CDR3 bases: TGTGCCAGCAGCCGAATAGGAGTGGCAGATACGCAGTATTTT.

This clone occurred a few times. This chain uses TRBV28 with TRBJ2-7; D is ambiguous. Trimming shortened V by 7 bases and J by 3 bases, and 13 bases separated the two germline ends. Germline V gene data show CDR1 as MDHEN and CDR2 as SYDVKM. This CDR3 is 13 amino acids long. This chain's CDR3 is CASMALGNYEQYF. As DNA, the CDR3 is TGTGCCAGCATGGCCTTGGGGAACTACGAGCAGTACTTC.

The DNA of the CDR3 is TGCGCCAGCAGCCAAGGCGGGGCACGTTGGAACACTGAAGCTTTCTTT. Translating gives CASSQGGARWNTEAFF. This chain links TRBV4-1 with TRBJ1-1; D might be TRBD1 (5 bases). The germline V gene has CDR1 MGHRA and CDR2 YSYEKL. Trimming cost V 1 base and J 1 base, with 13 bases left between them. The CDR3 totals 16 residues.